Listed below are T cell receptor beta chains from one sample, sequenced in a study of cytomegalovirus exposure and HLA in healthy donors. Profiled with immunoSEQ multiplex PCR; TCRdb holds only in-frame clones, not every one. The sample lists tens of thousands of clones, 77% occurring once. Sequences were obtained from PBMCs. These receptor sequences come from a woman aged 35 to 49 in good health and CMV-seropositive. Each CDR3 is given with its conserved first and last residue. Fields, in order: CDR3 DNA, CDR3 protein, V gene, D gene, clone size, J gene. A D gene is named only where the DNA matches it firmly. The listing skips clone size in some rows; elsewhere it reads once, few, many or a size class.

DNA: TGTGCCAGTCGAGGGGGGGCCAATGAAAAACTGTTTTTT
CDR3: CASRGGANEKLFF
V: TRBV9
D: -
size: -
J: TRBJ1-4

DNA: TGTGCCAGCAGCCCCGAAGGCGGTCCCCTTGGGACCCAGTACTTC
CDR3: CASSPEGGPLGTQYF
V: TRBV7-4
D: -
size: few
J: TRBJ2-5

DNA: TGTGCCAGCAGCTTCGGGAGCTCCTACAATGAGCAGTTCTTC
CDR3: CASSFGSSYNEQFF
V: TRBV5-6
D: -
size: -
J: TRBJ2-1

DNA: TGTGCCAGTACCGACCGGGTATCACATCAGCCCCAGCATTTT
CDR3: CASTDRVSHQPQHF
V: TRBV19
D: -
size: -
J: TRBJ1-5

DNA: TGTGCCAGCAGTCCAACCTCCGGGACATCAACCTACGAGCAGTACTTC
CDR3: CASSPTSGTSTYEQYF
V: TRBV28
D: -
size: -
J: TRBJ2-7

DNA: TGTGCCAGCAGGCGGACTGGAAGCACAGATACGCAGTATTTT
CDR3: CASRRTGSTDTQYF
V: TRBV14
D: -
size: -
J: TRBJ2-3

DNA: TGTGCCAGCAGCTTGGACAGGGGGCGGAGTGGCTACACCTTC
CDR3: CASSLDRGRSGYTF
V: TRBV5-6
D: TRBD1
size: -
J: TRBJ1-2

DNA: TGTGCCAGCAGCGTCAGGGGGCAGGTTGACACTGAAGCTTTCTTT
CDR3: CASSVRGQVDTEAFF
V: TRBV9
D: TRBD1
size: -
J: TRBJ1-1

DNA: TGCGCCAGCAGCCAAGGCGGACAGGGGGCATGGGGCTACGAGCAGTACTTC
CDR3: CASSQGGQGAWGYEQYF
V: TRBV4-1
D: TRBD1
size: -
J: TRBJ2-7

DNA: TGCGCCAGCAGACCGGGACTTGGGTTCGAGCAGTACTTC
CDR3: CASRPGLGFEQYF
V: TRBV5-1
D: -
size: -
J: TRBJ2-7

DNA: TGTGCCAGTAGTATCGTCGGGGACAGGGGTGCGGGAGAGACCCAGTACTTC
CDR3: CASSIVGDRGAGETQYF
V: TRBV19
D: TRBD1
size: -
J: TRBJ2-5

DNA: TGTGCCAGCGGCCCGGCCTTGTGGGGCGCTGAAGCTTTCTTT
CDR3: CASGPALWGAEAFF
V: TRBV25-1
D: -
size: -
J: TRBJ1-1

DNA: TGTGCCACCCAAGGGGGGGGGCCTGAGCAGTTCTTC
CDR3: CATQGGGPEQFF
V: TRBV19
D: -
size: -
J: TRBJ2-1

DNA: TGTGCCAGCAGCCAATCGAGACAGGCCTACAATGAGCAGTTCTTC
CDR3: CASSQSRQAYNEQFF
V: TRBV16
D: -
size: -
J: TRBJ2-1

DNA: TGCGCCAGCAGCCAACAACAGGGGGCAGACTATGGCTACACCTTC
CDR3: CASSQQQGADYGYTF
V: TRBV4-1
D: TRBD1
size: -
J: TRBJ1-2

DNA: TGCGCCAGCAAGGGACAGGTATCGGAGAACACTGAAGCTTTCTTT
CDR3: CASKGQVSENTEAFF
V: TRBV5-1
D: TRBD1
size: -
J: TRBJ1-1

DNA: TGTGCCAGCGGTGAGAGGCTCACCCTGAACACTGAAGCTTTCTTT
CDR3: CASGERLTLNTEAFF
V: TRBV11-2
D: -
size: -
J: TRBJ1-1

DNA: TGTGCCAGCAGCCAACAGGGGGCGTTGAACACTGAAGCTTTCTTT
CDR3: CASSQQGALNTEAFF
V: TRBV6-1
D: TRBD1
size: -
J: TRBJ1-1

DNA: TGTGCCAGCAGTGAACTCGGACAGGCCTCACCCCTCCACTTT
CDR3: CASSELGQASPLHF
V: TRBV6-1
D: TRBD1
size: -
J: TRBJ1-6

DNA: TGTGCCACCCAACAGGGGGGGACTGAAGCTTTCTTT
CDR3: CATQQGGTEAFF
V: TRBV15
D: TRBD1
size: -
J: TRBJ1-1

DNA: TGTGCCAGCTCACCGGGTGGGCGCGCTGAAGCTTTCTTT
CDR3: CASSPGGRAEAFF
V: TRBV18
D: -
size: -
J: TRBJ1-1

DNA: TGTGCCAGCAGCCGACGGACAGTTAACTATGGCTACACCTTC
CDR3: CASSRRTVNYGYTF
V: TRBV7-9
D: -
size: -
J: TRBJ1-2

DNA: TGTGCCAGCAGTTTATCGAACAGGGGTGATTCACCCCTCCACTTT
CDR3: CASSLSNRGDSPLHF
V: TRBV27
D: TRBD1
size: -
J: TRBJ1-6

DNA: TGTGCCAGCAGTAACCGTCGGGAGGTCCAAGAGACCCAGTACTTC
CDR3: CASSNRREVQETQYF
V: TRBV7-9
D: TRBD2
size: -
J: TRBJ2-5

DNA: TGCTCTTTTCAGGGGACCTCCTACGAGCAGTACTTC
CDR3: CSFQGTSYEQYF
V: TRBV23-1
D: -
size: -
J: TRBJ2-7

DNA: TGTGCCAGCAGCTTTCGCCGGACAGGGGTGGCCTACGAGCAGTACTTC
CDR3: CASSFRRTGVAYEQYF
V: TRBV11-2
D: TRBD1
size: -
J: TRBJ2-7

DNA: TGTGCCAGCAGTTACAGTCAGGGGGCGAGGGATGGCTACACCTTC
CDR3: CASSYSQGARDGYTF
V: TRBV6-5
D: TRBD1
size: -
J: TRBJ1-2

DNA: TGTGCCAGTAGGGGCAGGGAACTTTTAAATGAAAAACTGTTTTTT
CDR3: CASRGRELLNEKLFF
V: TRBV19
D: -
size: -
J: TRBJ1-4